Described below is a single T cell receptor beta chain sequence and its context. Antigen unknown. The data belong to a study of T cell repertoires in cytomegalovirus infection. Germline V gene sequence: CDR1 MNHNS, CDR2 SASEGT. J lost 6 bases, V lost 5 bases, and 6 bases had no gene match. This CDR3 comprises 15 residues. TCRdb recomputed calls from the reads with MiXCR, one row per CDR3 protein. The table lists roughly 860,000 distinct CDR3 sequences, about 30% of them singletons. The chain uses TRBV6-1 and TRBJ2-3; TRBD2 agrees at 12 bases. The sequenced sample was cultured CD8+ T cells from PBMCs, obtained from culture after CMV antigen stimulation. This receptor was identified in a human donor in good health (CMV status not recorded). Some clones in this sample may be carry-over from other donors' samples. Here the CDR3 reads CASSRLAGEEDTQYF. The DNA of the CDR3 is TGTGCCAGCAGTCGACTAGCGGGGGAGGAGGATACGCAGTATTTT.